These 6 T cell receptor beta chains were all obtained from the same sample, sequenced in a study of blood T cell repertoires in COVID-19. Libraries were prepared by immunoSEQ multiplex PCR; TCRdb keeps only in-frame clonotypes and omits some of them. Of 400,000 or so clones listed, around 90% are singletons. Sequenced sample: peripheral blood. The receptors were gathered from a man younger than 35 with COVID-19, enrolled during active disease.

The chain combines TRBV19 with TRBJ2-7, with 8 bases fitting TRBD1. Germline assignment: CDR1 LNHDA and CDR2 SQIVND (reference sequence). The CDR3 sequence is 16 residues long. V was clipped by 6 bases and J by 2 bases; unmatched bases: 12. The CDR3 loop reads CASRRDGTGRAYEQYF. Written as DNA, the CDR3 is TGTGCCAGTAGGAGGGACGGGACAGGAAGAGCCTACGAGCAGTACTTC.

V usage is TRBV10-3 and J usage is TRBJ2-7; weak D call: TRBD1 (6 bases). Germline V gene sequence: CDR1 ENHRY, CDR2 SYGVKD. CDR3 length equals 14 residues. The V end lost 5 bases, the J end lost 4 bases, and 15 bases lay between the germline ends. The CDR3: CAISSGTQIYEQYF. Written as DNA, the CDR3 is TGTGCCATCAGTTCCGGGACACAAATTTACGAGCAGTACTTC.

The chain recombines TRBV7-3 with TRBJ1-1; D call uncertain. The germline CDR1 and CDR2 sequences are SGHTA and FQGTGA. The V gene lost 1 base and the J gene lost 1 base, with 4 bases spanning the gap. The length of the CDR3 is 13 residues. The CDR3: CASSLNGNTEAFF. The CDR3 DNA sequence: TGTGCCAGCAGCTTAAACGGGAACACTGAAGCTTTCTTT.

The chain employs TRBV6-5 and TRBJ1-6; possibly TRBD1 for D (6 bases). This CDR3 spans 14 amino acids. Looked up from germline, CDR1 is MNHEY and CDR2 is SVGAGI. The germline V and J ends were trimmed by 6 bases and 0 bases, with 6 bases remaining between them. The CDR3 sequence is CASRQGSYNSPLHF. CDR3 nucleotides: TGTGCCAGCAGACAGGGCTCCTATAATTCACCCCTCCACTTT.

This chain links TRBV7-2 with TRBJ2-1, with TRBD2 matching over 14 bases. CDR1 and CDR2 (germline): SGHTA, FQGNSA. The V and J ends lost 5 bases and 8 bases, in that order; junction bases with no gene match: 8. The CDR3 has 16 residues. In DNA, the CDR3 is TGTGCCAGCAGCCGCGGACTAGCGGGAGGTGTAGATGAGCAGTTCTTC. Translated, it gives CASSRGLAGGVDEQFF.

The V and J genes are TRBV19 and TRBJ2-2; 8 nucleotides match TRBD1. Germline CDR1 reads LNHDA; CDR2 reads SQIVND (reference sequence). CDR3 size: 16 residues. Trimming cost V 5 bases and J 3 bases; bases outside gene matches: 8. The CDR3 DNA sequence: TGTGCCAGTAGTGGAACAGGGGGGTGGGACACCGGGGAGCTGTTTTTT. Protein: CASSGTGGWDTGELFF. Complete variable domain (other parts from reference TRBV19 and TRBJ2-2): DGGITQSPKYLFRKEGQNVTLSCEQNLNHDAMYWYRQDPGQGLRLIYYSQIVNDFQKGDIAEGYSVSREKKESFPLTVTSAQKNPTAFYLCASSGTGGWDTGELFFGEGSRLTVL.